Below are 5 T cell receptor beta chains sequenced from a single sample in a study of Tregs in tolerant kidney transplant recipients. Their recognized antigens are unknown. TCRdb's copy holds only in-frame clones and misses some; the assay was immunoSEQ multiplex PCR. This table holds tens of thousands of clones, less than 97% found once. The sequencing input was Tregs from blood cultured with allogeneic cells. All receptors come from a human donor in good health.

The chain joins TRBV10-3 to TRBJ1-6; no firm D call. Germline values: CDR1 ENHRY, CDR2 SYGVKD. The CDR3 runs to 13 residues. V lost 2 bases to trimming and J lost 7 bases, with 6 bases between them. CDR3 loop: CAISEALNSPLHF. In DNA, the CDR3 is TGTGCCATCAGTGAGGCATTAAATTCACCCCTCCACTTT.

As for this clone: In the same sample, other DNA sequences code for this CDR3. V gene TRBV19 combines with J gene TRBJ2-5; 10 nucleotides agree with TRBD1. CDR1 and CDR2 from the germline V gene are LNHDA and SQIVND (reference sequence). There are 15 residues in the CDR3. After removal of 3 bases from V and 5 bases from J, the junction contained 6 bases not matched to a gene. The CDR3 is CASSIFWDRGETQYF. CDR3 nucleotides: TGTGCCAGTAGTATCTTCTGGGACAGGGGTGAGACCCAGTACTTC.

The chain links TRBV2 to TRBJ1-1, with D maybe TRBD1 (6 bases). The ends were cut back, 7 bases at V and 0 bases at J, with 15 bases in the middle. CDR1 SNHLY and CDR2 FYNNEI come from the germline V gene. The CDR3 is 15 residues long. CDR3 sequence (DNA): TGTGCCAGCAACGGGGGGCACCTTATGAACACTGAAGCTTTCTTT. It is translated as CASNGGHLMNTEAFF. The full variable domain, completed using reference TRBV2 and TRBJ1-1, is EPEVTQTPSHQVTQMGQEVILRCVPISNHLYFYWYRQILGQKVEFLVSFYNNEISEKSEIFDDQFSVERPDGSNFTLKIRSTKLEDSAMYFCASNGGHLMNTEAFFGQGTRLTVV.

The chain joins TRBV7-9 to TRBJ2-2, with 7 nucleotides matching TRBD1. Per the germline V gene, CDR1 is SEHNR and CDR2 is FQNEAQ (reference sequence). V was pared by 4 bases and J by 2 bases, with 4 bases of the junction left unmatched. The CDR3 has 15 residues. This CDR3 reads CASSSGTVNTGELFF. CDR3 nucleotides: TGTGCCAGCAGCTCCGGGACAGTTAACACCGGGGAGCTGTTTTTT.

DNA of the CDR3: TGCGCCAGCAGCCAAGCCCGAGCGGTCACCGGGGAGCTGTTTTTT. It codes for CASSQARAVTGELFF. The chain combines TRBV4-1 with TRBJ2-2; D is possibly TRBD2 (5 bases). The germline V and J ends were trimmed by 1 base and 4 bases, with 10 bases remaining between them. The CDR3 sequence is 15 residues long. Per the germline V gene, CDR1 is MGHRA and CDR2 is YSYEKL.